Presented here are 18 T cell receptor beta chains from one specimen sequenced in a study of blood T cell repertoires in COVID-19. The protocol was immunoSEQ multiplex PCR, while the TCRdb copy is restricted to in-frame clones and leaves out a portion. The table has 300,000 to 400,000 clones, about 82% seen once. Material for sequencing was peripheral blood. The receptor set was obtained from a human donor in a cohort sampled during active COVID-19.

The V and J genes are TRBV6-4 and TRBJ2-2; D is perhaps TRBD2 (6 bases). Looked up from germline, CDR1 is MRHNA and CDR2 is SNTAGT. Trimming stripped 3 bases from V and 4 bases from J, with 6 bases between. This CDR3 spans 13 amino acids. The CDR3 DNA is TGTGCCAGCAGTGAGGGGGGCACCGGGGAGCTGTTTTTT. Its translation: CASSEGGTGELFF.

The rearrangement uses TRBV6-5 and TRBJ1-1; 8 nucleotides match TRBD1. This CDR3 region has 14 residues. CDR1 and CDR2 from the germline V gene are MNHEY and SVGAGI. V trimming: 5 bases; J trimming: 4 bases; junction bases outside the gene matches: 6. CDR3 amino acids: CASSTQGAGTEAFF. CDR3 DNA: TGTGCCAGCAGTACCCAGGGGGCAGGCACTGAAGCTTTCTTT.

This chain connects TRBV11-3 to TRBJ1-1, with a tentative D call TRBD1 (6 bases). Germline V CDR1 and CDR2: SGHNT, YENEEA. The CDR3 length is 14 residues. Trimming removed 4 bases at V and 4 bases at J, with 13 bases between. CDR3 sequence: CASSSQGFGTEAFF. The CDR3 DNA is TGTGCCAGCAGCTCCCAGGGGTTTGGCACTGAAGCTTTCTTT.

The rearrangement joins TRBV18 to TRBJ1-6; no definite D call. CDR1 and CDR2 from the germline V gene are KGHSH and LQKENI. Trimming took 4 bases from V and 8 from J, leaving 6 bases between them. This CDR3 comprises 12 residues. The CDR3 sequence: CASSHRDSPLHF. CDR3 sequence (DNA): TGTGCCAGCTCACATCGGGATTCACCCCTCCACTTT.

The chain is built from TRBV19 and TRBJ2-3, with 10 bases lining up with TRBD2. Germline assignment: CDR1 LNHDA and CDR2 SQIVND (reference sequence). This CDR3 has 17 residues. With 6 bases clipped from V and 4 bases from J, the junction kept 13 bases outside the gene matches. The DNA for the CDR3 is TGTGCCAGTAGCGCTGCGGACTGGAGCGGGGGGGCAGATACGCAGTATTTT. This sequence encodes CASSAADWSGGADTQYF.

The chain employs TRBV4-1 and TRBJ1-1; the D is unclear. Trimming cost V 0 bases and J 7 bases, with 15 bases left between them. Germline values: CDR1 MGHRA, CDR2 YSYEKL. CDR3 length: 15 residues. CDR3 coding DNA: TGCGCCAGCAGCCAAGATCCAGGTCAGTTCGGTGAAGCTTTCTTT. As protein: CASSQDPGQFGEAFF.

The J gene is TRBJ2-3, the V gene TRBV19, with D perhaps matching TRBD2 (5 bases). The CDR3 consists of 16 residues. Deletions cut 7 bases from V and 4 bases from J, with 21 bases between. Germline assignment: CDR1 LNHDA and CDR2 SQIVND (reference sequence). CDR3 residues: CASTLGLSRGSDTQYF. As DNA, the CDR3 is TGTGCCAGTACCCTCGGGCTCTCCCGGGGATCAGATACGCAGTATTTT.

The chain carries TRBV28 and TRBJ2-3; 7 bases line up with TRBD1. V shed 1 base, J shed 7 bases, and the junction held 11 bases outside the gene matches. Per germline, CDR1 MDHEN and CDR2 SYDVKM. The CDR3 spans 16 residues. CDR3 nucleotides: TGTGCCAGCAGTTTATTGGGGCAGGGGGAGTCATATACGCAGTATTTT. Residues: CASSLLGQGESYTQYF. The full variable domain, completed using reference TRBV28 and TRBJ2-3, is DVKVTQSSRYLVKRTGEKVFLECVQDMDHENMFWYRQDPGLGLRLIYFSYDVKMKEKGDIPEGYSVSREKKERFSLILESASTNQTSMYLCASSLLGQGESYTQYFGPGTRLTVL.

On this clone: The sample carries other DNA sequences with the same CDR3. V usage is TRBV30 and J usage is TRBJ2-2; D ambiguous. Per the germline V gene, CDR1 is GTSNPN and CDR2 is SVGIG (reference sequence). This CDR3 has 11 amino acids. The V gene lost 2 bases and the J gene lost 6 bases, with 4 bases spanning the gap. The CDR3: CAWSPAGELFF. In DNA, the CDR3 is TGTGCCTGGAGTCCAGCCGGGGAGCTGTTTTTT. Drawing the rest from reference TRBV30 and TRBJ2-2, the complete variable domain is SQTIHQWPATLVQPVGSPLSLECTVEGTSNPNLYWYRQAAGRGLQLLFYSVGIGQISSEVPQNLSASRPQDRQFILSSKKLLLSDSGFYLCAWSPAGELFFGEGSRLTVL.

The chain links TRBV6-1 to TRBJ2-2; a weak D match, TRBD2 (6 bases). V was trimmed by 0 bases and J by 7 bases, leaving 15 bases between them. Germline V CDR1 and CDR2: MNHNS, SASEGT. CDR3 length: 16 residues. Here the CDR3 DNA reads TGTGCCAGCAGTGAAGCGAAAACGTTCGGGGGCGGGGAGCTGTTTTTT. Its protein is CASSEAKTFGGGELFF.

In this sample, this clone turned up once. V and J are TRBV3-1 (or the pseudogene TRBV3-2) and TRBJ2-7; 7 nucleotides align to TRBD1. Germline values: CDR1 LGHDT, CDR2 YNNKEL (reference sequence). Germline trimming cut 1 base from V and 3 bases from J; bases unmatched to any gene: 3. This CDR3 is built from 14 residues. CDR3 region: CASSQATGSYEQYF. DNA for the CDR3: TGTGCCAGCAGCCAAGCGACAGGGAGCTACGAGCAGTACTTC.

This clone has a single count. This sequence joins TRBV15 and TRBJ1-2, with 9 bases matching TRBD1. CDR1 is LNHNV and CDR2 is YYDKDF in the germline V gene (reference sequence). This CDR3 comprises 16 residues. J was trimmed by 2 bases and V by 1 base; bases with no gene match: 5. CDR3 region: CATSRVGQGYNYGYTF. DNA for the CDR3: TGTGCCACCAGCAGAGTTGGACAGGGGTACAACTATGGCTACACCTTC.

The rearrangement joins TRBV30 to TRBJ2-7; no reliable D call. V lost 2 bases and J 0 bases, leaving 8 bases between the germline ends. Germline V gene sequence: CDR1 GTSNPN, CDR2 SVGIG (reference sequence). This CDR3 has 13 amino acids. The CDR3 is CAWSPIYSYEQYF. The CDR3 nucleotides are TGTGCCTGGAGTCCGATCTACTCCTACGAGCAGTACTTC. The whole variable domain, remainder taken from reference TRBV30 and TRBJ2-7, is SQTIHQWPATLVQPVGSPLSLECTVEGTSNPNLYWYRQAAGRGLQLLFYSVGIGQISSEVPQNLSASRPQDRQFILSSKKLLLSDSGFYLCAWSPIYSYEQYFGPGTRLTVT.

This chain joins TRBV30 and TRBJ1-6; 7 bases map to TRBD1. V was pared by 3 bases and J by 14 bases, with 13 bases of the junction left unmatched. The CDR3 is made up of 14 amino acids. Germline V gene lookup returns CDR1 GTSNPN and CDR2 SVGIG (reference sequence). CDR3 sequence reads: CAWRERGPQGTLHF. DNA for the CDR3: TGTGCCTGGAGAGAAAGGGGGCCCCAGGGAACCCTCCACTTT.

The rearrangement joins TRBV5-1 to TRBJ2-7; 7 bases fit TRBD1. The CDR3 extends over 15 amino acids. Germline V CDR1 and CDR2: SGHRS, YFSETQ. With V trimmed by 2 bases and J by 4 bases, 9 bases remained unmatched. CDR3 sequence (DNA): TGCGCCAGCAGCTTCTCGACAGGGACGTCTTACGAGCAGTACTTC. It encodes CASSFSTGTSYEQYF.

In regard to this clone: This same CDR3 is encoded by further DNA sequences in the sample. The chain joins TRBV19 to TRBJ2-3, with no clear D. Looked up from germline, CDR1 is LNHDA and CDR2 is SQIVND (reference sequence). CDR3 length equals 12 residues. V gave up 4 bases and J gave up 2 bases, with 4 bases separating them. In DNA, the CDR3 is TGTGCCAGTAGTACTTCCACAGATACGCAGTATTTT. This translates into CASSTSTDTQYF. Full variable domain (outside the CDR3, taken from reference TRBV19 and TRBJ2-3): DGGITQSPKYLFRKEGQNVTLSCEQNLNHDAMYWYRQDPGQGLRLIYYSQIVNDFQKGDIAEGYSVSREKKESFPLTVTSAQKNPTAFYLCASSTSTDTQYFGPGTRLTVL.

Comments on this clone: Compared with germline, one end of the junction differs, possibly owing to a read error. The chain links TRBV10-2 to TRBJ1-2; no clear D. CDR1 is WSHSY, CDR2 SAAADI, per germline. This CDR3 contains 14 residues. Here the CDR3 reads CASTETITNYGYTF. In DNA, the CDR3 is TGCGCCAGCACTGAGACAATTACTAACTATGGCTACACCTTC.

J is TRBJ2-6 and V is TRBV30; weak D call: TRBD1 (6 bases). The CDR3 has 12 amino acids. The germline gives CDR1 GTSNPN, CDR2 SVGIG (reference sequence). The V and J ends lost 7 bases and 2 bases respectively, with 6 bases between them. The CDR3 region is CASGAGANVLTF. In DNA, the CDR3 is TGTGCCTCAGGGGCTGGGGCCAACGTCCTGACTTTC.